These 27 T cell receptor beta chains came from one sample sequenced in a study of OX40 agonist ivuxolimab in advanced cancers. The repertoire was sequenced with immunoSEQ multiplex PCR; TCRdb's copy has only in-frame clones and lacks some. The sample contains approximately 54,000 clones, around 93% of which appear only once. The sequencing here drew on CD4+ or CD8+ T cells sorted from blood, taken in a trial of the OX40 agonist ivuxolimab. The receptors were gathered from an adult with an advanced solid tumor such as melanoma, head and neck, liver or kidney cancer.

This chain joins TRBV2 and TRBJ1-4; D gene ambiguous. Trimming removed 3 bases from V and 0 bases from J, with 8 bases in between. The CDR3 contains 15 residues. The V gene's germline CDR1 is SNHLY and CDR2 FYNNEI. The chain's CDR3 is CASSDQLATNEKLFF. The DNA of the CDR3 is TGTGCCAGCAGTGATCAGTTAGCAACTAATGAAAAACTGTTTTTT.

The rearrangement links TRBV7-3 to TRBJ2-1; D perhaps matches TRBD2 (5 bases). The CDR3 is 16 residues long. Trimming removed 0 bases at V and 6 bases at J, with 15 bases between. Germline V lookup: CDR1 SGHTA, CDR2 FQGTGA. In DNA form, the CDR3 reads TGTGCCAGCAGCTTAACCAGAGACTATCAGGCCAATGAGCAGTTCTTC. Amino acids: CASSLTRDYQANEQFF.

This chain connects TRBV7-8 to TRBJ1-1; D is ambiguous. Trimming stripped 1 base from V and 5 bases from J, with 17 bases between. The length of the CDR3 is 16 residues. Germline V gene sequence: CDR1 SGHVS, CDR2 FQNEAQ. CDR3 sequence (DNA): TGTGCCAGCAGCTTAGGTGAGGGAACCGTGGGGACTGAAGCTTTCTTT. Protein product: CASSLGEGTVGTEAFF. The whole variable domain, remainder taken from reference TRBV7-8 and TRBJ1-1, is GAGVSQSPRYKVAKRGQDVALRCDPISGHVSLFWYQQALGQGPEFLTYFQNEAQLDKSGLPSDRFFAERPEGSVSTLKIQRTQQEDSAVYLCASSLGEGTVGTEAFFGQGTRLTVV.

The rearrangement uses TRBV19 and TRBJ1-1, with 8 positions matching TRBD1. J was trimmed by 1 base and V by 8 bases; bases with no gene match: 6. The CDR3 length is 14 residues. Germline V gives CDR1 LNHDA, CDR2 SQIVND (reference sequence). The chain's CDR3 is CASYYRGANTEAFF. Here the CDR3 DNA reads TGTGCCAGTTATTACAGGGGGGCGAACACTGAAGCTTTCTTT.

The CDR3 spells CASGKGGTGGLNTEAFF. Written as DNA, the CDR3 is TGCGCCAGCGGTAAAGGGGGCACCGGGGGCCTAAACACTGAAGCTTTCTTT. The chain combines TRBV4-1 with TRBJ1-1, with 7 positions matching TRBD1. This CDR3 is 17 amino acids long. Germline assignment: CDR1 MGHRA and CDR2 YSYEKL. The J segment lost 2 bases and the V segment lost 8 bases, leaving 17 bases of the junction unmatched.

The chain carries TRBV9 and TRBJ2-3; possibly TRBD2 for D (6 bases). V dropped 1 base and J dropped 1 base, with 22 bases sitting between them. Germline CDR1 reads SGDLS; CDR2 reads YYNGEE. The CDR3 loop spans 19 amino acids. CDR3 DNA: TGTGCCAGCAGCGTATACAGCTCGGGAGCGAATATGGGCACAGATACGCAGTATTTT. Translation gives CASSVYSSGANMGTDTQYF.

The CDR3 loop is CASSQGGHQPQHF. The CDR3 DNA follows: TGTGCCAGCAGTCAAGGGGGCCATCAGCCCCAGCATTTT. V and J are TRBV6-6 and TRBJ1-5, with TRBD1 matching over 7 bases. Germline trimming cut 5 bases from V and 5 bases from J; bases unmatched to any gene: 3. This CDR3 region has 13 residues. Germline CDR1 is MNHNY and CDR2 is SVGAGI (reference sequence).

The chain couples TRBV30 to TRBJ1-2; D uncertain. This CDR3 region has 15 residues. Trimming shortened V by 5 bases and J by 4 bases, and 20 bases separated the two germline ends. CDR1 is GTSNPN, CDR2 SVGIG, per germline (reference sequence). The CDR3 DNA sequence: TGTGCCTGGCTCGGTTGTTATAGAAAGACCTATGGCTACACCTTC. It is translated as CAWLGCYRKTYGYTF.

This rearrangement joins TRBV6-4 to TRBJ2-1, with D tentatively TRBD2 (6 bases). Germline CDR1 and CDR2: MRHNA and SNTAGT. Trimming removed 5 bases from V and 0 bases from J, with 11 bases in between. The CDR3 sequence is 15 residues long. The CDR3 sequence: CASSTMGGSYNEQFF. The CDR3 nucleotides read TGTGCCAGCAGTACCATGGGGGGCTCCTACAATGAGCAGTTCTTC.

The CDR3 sequence is CASSTGFLPQHF. The CDR3 DNA reads TGTGCCAGTAGTACAGGGTTTTTGCCCCAGCATTTT. The V call is TRBV19, the J call TRBJ1-5; D possibly corresponds to TRBD1 (5 bases). Germline CDR1 is LNHDA and CDR2 is SQIVND (reference sequence). Trimming pared 4 bases from V and 9 bases from J, leaving 10 bases between. The CDR3 runs 12 residues.

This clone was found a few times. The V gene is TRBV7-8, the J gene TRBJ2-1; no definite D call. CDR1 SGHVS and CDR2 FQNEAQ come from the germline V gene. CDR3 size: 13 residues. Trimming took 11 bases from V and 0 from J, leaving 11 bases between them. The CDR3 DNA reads TGTGCCTCCCGCCCCAGCTCCTACAATGAGCAGTTCTTC. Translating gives CASRPSSYNEQFF. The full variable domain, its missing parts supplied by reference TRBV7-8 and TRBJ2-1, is GAGVSQSPRYKVAKRGQDVALRCDPISGHVSLFWYQQALGQGPEFLTYFQNEAQLDKSGLPSDRFFAERPEGSVSTLKIQRTQQEDSAVYLCASRPSSYNEQFFGPGTRLTVL.

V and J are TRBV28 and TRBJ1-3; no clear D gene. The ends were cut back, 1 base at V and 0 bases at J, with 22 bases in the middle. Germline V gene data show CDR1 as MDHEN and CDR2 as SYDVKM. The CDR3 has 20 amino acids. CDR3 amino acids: CASSLFRRSSFASSGNTIYF. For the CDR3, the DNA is TGTGCCAGCAGTTTATTTCGCAGATCCTCCTTTGCTAGCTCTGGAAACACCATATATTTT.

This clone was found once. The DNA for the CDR3 is TGTGCCAGCAGCTTAGTCGGTACGAACACCGGGGAGCTGTTTTTT. As protein: CASSLVGTNTGELFF. The V gene is TRBV7-9, the J gene TRBJ2-2; D uncertain. Trimming took off 1 base at V and 0 bases at J, with 6 bases between the two ends. This CDR3 has 15 amino acids. Germline values: CDR1 SEHNR, CDR2 FQNEAQ (reference sequence). Full variable domain (rest looked up from reference TRBV7-9 and TRBJ2-2): DTGVSQNPRHKITKRGQNVTFRCDPISEHNRLYWYRQTLGQGPEFLTYFQNEAQLEKSRLLSDRFSAERPKGSFSTLEIQRTEQGDSAMYLCASSLVGTNTGELFFGEGSRLTVL.

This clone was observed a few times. The CDR3 spells CASSSTTRADTQYF. Here the CDR3 DNA reads TGTGCCAGCAGCTCCACGACTAGGGCAGATACGCAGTATTTT. V is TRBV11-2 and J is TRBJ2-3, with TRBD2 as a possible D gene (6 bases). V lost 4 bases and J lost 4, with 12 bases in between. Germline loops: CDR1 SGHAT, CDR2 FQNNGV. This CDR3 has 14 amino acids.

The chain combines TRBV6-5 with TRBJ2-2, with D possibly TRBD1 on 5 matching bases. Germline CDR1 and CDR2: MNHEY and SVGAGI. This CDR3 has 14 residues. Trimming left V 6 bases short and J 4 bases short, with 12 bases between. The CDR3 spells CASSWGRGTGELFF. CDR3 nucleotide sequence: TGTGCCAGCAGCTGGGGCCGAGGCACCGGGGAGCTGTTTTTT.

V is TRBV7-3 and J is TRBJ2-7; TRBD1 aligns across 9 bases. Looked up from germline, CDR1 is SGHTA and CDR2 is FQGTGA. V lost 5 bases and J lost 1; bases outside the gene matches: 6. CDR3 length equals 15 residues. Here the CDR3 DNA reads TGTGCCAGCAGCATTTCGACAGGGGGTTCCTACGAGCAGTACTTC. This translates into CASSISTGGSYEQYF.

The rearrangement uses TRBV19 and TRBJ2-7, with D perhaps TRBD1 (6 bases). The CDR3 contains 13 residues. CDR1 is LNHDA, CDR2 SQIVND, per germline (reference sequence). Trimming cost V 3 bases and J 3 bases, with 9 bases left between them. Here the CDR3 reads CASSIGQNYEQYF. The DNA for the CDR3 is TGTGCCAGTAGTATCGGACAGAACTACGAGCAGTACTTC.

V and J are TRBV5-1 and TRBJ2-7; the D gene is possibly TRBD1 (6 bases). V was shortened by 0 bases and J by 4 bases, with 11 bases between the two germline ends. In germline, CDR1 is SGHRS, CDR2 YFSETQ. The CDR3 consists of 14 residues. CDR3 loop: CASSLGQGRYEQYF. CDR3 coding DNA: TGCGCCAGCAGCTTGGGCCAGGGGCGGTACGAGCAGTACTTC.

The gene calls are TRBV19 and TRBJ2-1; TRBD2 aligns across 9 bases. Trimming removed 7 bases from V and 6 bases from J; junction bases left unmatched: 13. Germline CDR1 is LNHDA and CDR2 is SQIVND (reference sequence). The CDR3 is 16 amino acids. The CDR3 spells CASTPLAGALLNEQFF. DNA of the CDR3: TGTGCCAGTACCCCATTAGCGGGGGCTCTTCTCAATGAGCAGTTCTTC.

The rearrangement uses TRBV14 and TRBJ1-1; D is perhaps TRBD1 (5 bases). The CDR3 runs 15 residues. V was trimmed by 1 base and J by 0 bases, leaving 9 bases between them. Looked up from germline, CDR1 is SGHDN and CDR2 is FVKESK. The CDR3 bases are TGTGCCAGCAGCCAAGTCTTGGGGGTGAACACTGAAGCTTTCTTT. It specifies CASSQVLGVNTEAFF.

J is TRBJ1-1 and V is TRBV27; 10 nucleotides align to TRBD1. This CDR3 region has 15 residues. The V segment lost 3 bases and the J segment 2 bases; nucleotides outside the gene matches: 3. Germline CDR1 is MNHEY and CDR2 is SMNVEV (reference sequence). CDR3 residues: CASSLGQGFNTEAFF. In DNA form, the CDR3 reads TGTGCCAGCAGTTTGGGACAGGGGTTTAACACTGAAGCTTTCTTT.

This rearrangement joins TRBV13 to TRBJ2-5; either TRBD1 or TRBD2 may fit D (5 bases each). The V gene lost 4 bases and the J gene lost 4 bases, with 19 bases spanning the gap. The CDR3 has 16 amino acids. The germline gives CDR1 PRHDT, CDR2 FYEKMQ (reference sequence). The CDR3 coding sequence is TGTGCCAGCAGCTCGGCCGGGACCCTGCGACTAGAGACCCAGTACTTC. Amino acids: CASSSAGTLRLETQYF. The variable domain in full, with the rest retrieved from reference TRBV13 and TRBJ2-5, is AAGVIQSPRHLIKEKRETATLKCYPIPRHDTVYWYQQGPGQDPQFLISFYEKMQSDKGSIPDRFSAQQFSDYHSELNMSSLELGDSALYFCASSSAGTLRLETQYFGPGTRLLVL.

CDR3 bases: TGCGCCAGCAGCCCTCCGGGACAGGCGAACACTGAAGCTTTCTTT. It is translated as CASSPPGQANTEAFF. V usage is TRBV4-1 and J usage is TRBJ1-1; TRBD1 agrees at 8 bases. Germline values: CDR1 MGHRA, CDR2 YSYEKL. The J segment lost 1 base and the V segment lost 4 bases, leaving 5 bases of the junction unmatched. The CDR3 contains 15 residues.

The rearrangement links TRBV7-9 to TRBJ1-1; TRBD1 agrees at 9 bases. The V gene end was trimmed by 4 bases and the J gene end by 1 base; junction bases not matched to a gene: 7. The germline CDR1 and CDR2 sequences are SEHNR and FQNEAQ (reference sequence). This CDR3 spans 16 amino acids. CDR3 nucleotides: TGTGCCAGCAGCTCAATCCCGGGACAGGGGAACACTGAAGCTTTCTTT. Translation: CASSSIPGQGNTEAFF. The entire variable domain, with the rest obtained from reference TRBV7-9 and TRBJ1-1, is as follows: DTGVSQNPRHKITKRGQNVTFRCDPISEHNRLYWYRQTLGQGPEFLTYFQNEAQLEKSRLLSDRFSAERPKGSFSTLEIQRTEQGDSAMYLCASSSIPGQGNTEAFFGQGTRLTVV.

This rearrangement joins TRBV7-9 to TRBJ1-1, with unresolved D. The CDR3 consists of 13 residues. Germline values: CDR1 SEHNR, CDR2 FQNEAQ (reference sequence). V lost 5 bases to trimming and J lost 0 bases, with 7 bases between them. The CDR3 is CASSPPLNTEAFF. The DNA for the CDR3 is TGTGCCAGCAGCCCTCCGCTGAACACTGAAGCTTTCTTT. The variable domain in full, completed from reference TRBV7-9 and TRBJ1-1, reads DTGVSQNPRHKITKRGQNVTFRCDPISEHNRLYWYRQTLGQGPEFLTYFQNEAQLEKSRLLSDRFSAERPKGSFSTLEIQRTEQGDSAMYLCASSPPLNTEAFFGQGTRLTVV.

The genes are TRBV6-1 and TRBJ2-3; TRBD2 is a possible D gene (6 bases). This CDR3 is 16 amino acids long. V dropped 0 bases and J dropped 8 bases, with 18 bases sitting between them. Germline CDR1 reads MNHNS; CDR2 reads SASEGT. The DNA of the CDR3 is TGTGCCAGCAGTGAAGCGGAGGGAACTGGCGGTAGTACGCAGTATTTT. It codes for CASSEAEGTGGSTQYF.

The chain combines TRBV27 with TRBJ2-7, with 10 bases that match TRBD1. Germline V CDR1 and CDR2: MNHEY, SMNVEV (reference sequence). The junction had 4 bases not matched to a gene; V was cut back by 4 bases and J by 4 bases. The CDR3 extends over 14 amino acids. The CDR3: CASSSRTGGYEQYF. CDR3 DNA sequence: TGTGCCAGCAGTTCTAGGACAGGGGGTTACGAGCAGTACTTC.